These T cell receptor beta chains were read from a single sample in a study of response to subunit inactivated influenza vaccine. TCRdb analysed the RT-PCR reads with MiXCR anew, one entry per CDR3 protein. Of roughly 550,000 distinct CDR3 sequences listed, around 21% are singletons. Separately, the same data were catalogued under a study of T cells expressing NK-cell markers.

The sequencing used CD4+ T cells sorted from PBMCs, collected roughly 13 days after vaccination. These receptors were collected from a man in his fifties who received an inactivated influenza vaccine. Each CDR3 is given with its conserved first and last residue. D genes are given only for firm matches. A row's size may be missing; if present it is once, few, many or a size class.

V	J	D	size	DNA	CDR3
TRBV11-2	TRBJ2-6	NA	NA	TGTGCCAGCAGCTTTTACGGGGGCCGAAGCTCTGGGGCCAACGTCCTGACTTTC	CASSFYGGRSSGANVLTF
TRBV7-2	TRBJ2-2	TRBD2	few	TGTGCCAGCAGCTTTACTAGCGGGAAGAACACCGGGGAGCTGTTTTTT	CASSFTSGKNTGELFF
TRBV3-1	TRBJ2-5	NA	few	TGTGCCAGCTCGACTGCACAAGAGACCCAGTACTTC	CASSTAQETQYF
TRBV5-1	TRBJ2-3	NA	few	TGCGCCAGCAGCTTAGACAGGCCAAGCACAGATACGCAGTATTTT	CASSLDRPSTDTQYF
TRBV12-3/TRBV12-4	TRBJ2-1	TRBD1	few	TGTGCCAGCAGACTCGGGACAGGGGGCAATGAGCAGTTCTTC	CASRLGTGGNEQFF
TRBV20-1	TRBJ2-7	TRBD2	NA	TGCAGTGCTAGGGACCTTACGTTTAGCGGGAGTGGGTACGAGCAGTACTTC	CSARDLTFSGSGYEQYF
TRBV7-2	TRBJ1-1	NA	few	TGTGCCAGCAGCTTACTTTCTGGGGGTTTCACTGAAGCTTTCTTT	CASSLLSGGFTEAFF
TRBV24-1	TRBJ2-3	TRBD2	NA	TGTGCCACCAGTATAAGCGGGGGCACAGATACGCAGTATTTT	CATSISGGTDTQYF
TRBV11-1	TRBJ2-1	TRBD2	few	TGTGCCAGCAGCTTAGCTAAGAGGAATAGCGGGGTCTCCTACAATGAGCAGTTCTTC	CASSLAKRNSGVSYNEQFF
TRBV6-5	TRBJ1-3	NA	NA	TGTGCCAGCAGTTACTCGCCGACGGGTACCTCTGGAAACACCATATATTTT	CASSYSPTGTSGNTIYF
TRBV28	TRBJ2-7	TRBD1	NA	TGTGCCAGCAGCCCCAGACAGGGCCGGTCGGAGCAGTACTTC	CASSPRQGRSEQYF
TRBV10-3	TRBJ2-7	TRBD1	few	TGTGCCATCAGTTTTGGGGACAGCATCTCCTACGAGCAGTACTTC	CAISFGDSISYEQYF
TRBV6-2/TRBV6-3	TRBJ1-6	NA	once	TGTGCCAGCAGTTACCGGAGCCTTAATTCACCCCTCCACTTT	CASSYRSLNSPLHF
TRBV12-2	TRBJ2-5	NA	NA	TGTGCAAGTCGCTTAGGACCACCTTCTGACAGGGGGCCTGAGACCCAGTACTTC	CASRLGPPSDRGPETQYF
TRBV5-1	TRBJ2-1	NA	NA	TGCGCCAGCACCACGGACTCCTCCTACAATGAGCAGTTCTTC	CASTTDSSYNEQFF
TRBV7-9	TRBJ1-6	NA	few	TGTGCCAGCAACGGGCTGGAGAGTTCACCCCTCCACTTT	CASNGLESSPLHF